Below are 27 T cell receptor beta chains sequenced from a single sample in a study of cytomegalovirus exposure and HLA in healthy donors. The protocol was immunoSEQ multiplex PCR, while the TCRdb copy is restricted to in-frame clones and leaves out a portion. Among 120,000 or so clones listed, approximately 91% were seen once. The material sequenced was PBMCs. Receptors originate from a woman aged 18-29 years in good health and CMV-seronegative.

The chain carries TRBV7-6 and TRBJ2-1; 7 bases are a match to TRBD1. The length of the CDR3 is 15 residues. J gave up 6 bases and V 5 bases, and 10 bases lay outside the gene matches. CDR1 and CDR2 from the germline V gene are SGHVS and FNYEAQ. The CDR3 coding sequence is TGTGCCAGCAGCACACGACAGGGTTCCCTCAATGAGCAGTTCTTC. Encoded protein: CASSTRQGSLNEQFF.

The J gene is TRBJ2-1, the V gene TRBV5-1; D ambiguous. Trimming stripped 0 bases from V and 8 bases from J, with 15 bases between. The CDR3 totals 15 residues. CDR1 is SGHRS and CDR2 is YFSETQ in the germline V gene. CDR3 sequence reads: CASSLEQYRRHEQFF. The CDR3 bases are TGCGCCAGCAGCTTGGAACAGTACAGACGCCATGAGCAGTTCTTC.

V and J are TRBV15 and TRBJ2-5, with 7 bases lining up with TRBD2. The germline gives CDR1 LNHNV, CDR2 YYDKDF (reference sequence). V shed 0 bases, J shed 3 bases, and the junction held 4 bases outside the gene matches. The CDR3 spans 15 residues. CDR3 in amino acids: CATSRDPGGKETQYF. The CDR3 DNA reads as TGTGCCACCAGCAGAGATCCGGGGGGAAAAGAGACCCAGTACTTC.

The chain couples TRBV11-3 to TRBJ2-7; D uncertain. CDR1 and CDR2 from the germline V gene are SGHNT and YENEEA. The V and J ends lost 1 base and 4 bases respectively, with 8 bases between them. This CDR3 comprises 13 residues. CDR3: CASSLGAWYEQYF. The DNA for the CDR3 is TGTGCCAGCAGCTTAGGGGCGTGGTACGAGCAGTACTTC.

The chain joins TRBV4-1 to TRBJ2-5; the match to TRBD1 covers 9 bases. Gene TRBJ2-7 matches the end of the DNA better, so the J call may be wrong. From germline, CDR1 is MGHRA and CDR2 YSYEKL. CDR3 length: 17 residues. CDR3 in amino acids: CASSHRVRDRESYEQYF. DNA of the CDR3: TGCGCCAGCAGCCACCGCGTCCGGGACAGGGAGAGCTACGAGCAGTACTTC.

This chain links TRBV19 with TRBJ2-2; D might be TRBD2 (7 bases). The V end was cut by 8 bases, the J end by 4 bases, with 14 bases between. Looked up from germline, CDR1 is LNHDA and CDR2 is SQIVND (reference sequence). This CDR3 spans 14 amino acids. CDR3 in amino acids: CASGAGAGTGELFF. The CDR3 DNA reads TGTGCCAGTGGTGCGGGGGCGGGCACCGGGGAGCTGTTTTTT.

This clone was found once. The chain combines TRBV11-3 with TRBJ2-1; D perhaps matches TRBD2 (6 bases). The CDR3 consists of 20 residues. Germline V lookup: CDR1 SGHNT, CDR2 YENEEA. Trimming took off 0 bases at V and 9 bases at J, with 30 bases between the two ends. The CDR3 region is CASSLDEALNLAWEASEQFF. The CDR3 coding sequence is TGTGCCAGCAGCTTAGATGAGGCTCTGAATCTAGCGTGGGAGGCTAGTGAGCAGTTCTTC.

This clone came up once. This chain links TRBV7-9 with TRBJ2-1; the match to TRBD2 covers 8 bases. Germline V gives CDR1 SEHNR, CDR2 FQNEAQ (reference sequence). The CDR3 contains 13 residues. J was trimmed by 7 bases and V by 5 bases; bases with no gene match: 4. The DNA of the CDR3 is TGTGCCAGCAGCGCCGCGGGAGGTAATGAGCAGTTCTTC. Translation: CASSAAGGNEQFF.

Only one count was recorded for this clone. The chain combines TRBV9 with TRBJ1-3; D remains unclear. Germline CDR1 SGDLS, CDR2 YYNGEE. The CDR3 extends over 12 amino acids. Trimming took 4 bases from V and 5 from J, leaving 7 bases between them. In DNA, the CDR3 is TGTGCCAGCAGCCCCGTTAGAAACACCATATATTTT. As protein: CASSPVRNTIYF.

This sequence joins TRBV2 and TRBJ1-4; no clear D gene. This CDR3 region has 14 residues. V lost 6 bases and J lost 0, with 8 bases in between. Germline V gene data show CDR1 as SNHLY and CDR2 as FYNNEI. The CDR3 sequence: CASSPGSTNEKLFF. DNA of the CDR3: TGTGCCAGCAGCCCGGGGTCAACTAATGAAAAACTGTTTTTT.

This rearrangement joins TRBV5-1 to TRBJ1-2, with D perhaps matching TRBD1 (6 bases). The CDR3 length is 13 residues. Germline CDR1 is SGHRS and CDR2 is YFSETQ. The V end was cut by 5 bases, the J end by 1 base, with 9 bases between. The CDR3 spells CASRRDINYGYTF. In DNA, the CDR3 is TGCGCCAGCAGGAGGGACATTAACTATGGCTACACCTTC.

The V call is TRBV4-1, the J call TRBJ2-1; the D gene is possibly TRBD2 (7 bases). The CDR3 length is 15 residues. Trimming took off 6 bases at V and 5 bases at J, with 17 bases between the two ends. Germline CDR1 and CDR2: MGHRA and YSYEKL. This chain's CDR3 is CASSLLEGGNNEQFF. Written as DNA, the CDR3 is TGCGCCAGCAGTCTGCTGGAGGGGGGGAACAATGAGCAGTTCTTC.

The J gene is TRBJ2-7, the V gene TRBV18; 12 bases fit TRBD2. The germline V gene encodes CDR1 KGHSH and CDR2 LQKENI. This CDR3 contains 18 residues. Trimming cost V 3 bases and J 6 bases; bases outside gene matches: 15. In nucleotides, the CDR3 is TGTGCCAGCTCACCCCGAGGGACTAGCGGGTTCTCCCCTACCGAGCAGTACTTC. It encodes CASSPRGTSGFSPTEQYF.

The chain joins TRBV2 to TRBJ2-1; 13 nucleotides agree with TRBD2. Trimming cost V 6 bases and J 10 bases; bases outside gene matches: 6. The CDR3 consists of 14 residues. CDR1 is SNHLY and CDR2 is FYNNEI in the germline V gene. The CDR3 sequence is CASSRGLAGLEQFF. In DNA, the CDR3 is TGTGCCAGCAGCCGGGGACTAGCGGGATTGGAGCAGTTCTTC.

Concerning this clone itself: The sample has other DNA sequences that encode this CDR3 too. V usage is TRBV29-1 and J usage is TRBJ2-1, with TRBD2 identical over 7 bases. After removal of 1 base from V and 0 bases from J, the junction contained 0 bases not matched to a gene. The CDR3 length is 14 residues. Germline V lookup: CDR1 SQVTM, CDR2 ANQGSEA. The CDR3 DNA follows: TGCAGCGTTGAAGGCGGGAGCTCCTACAATGAGCAGTTCTTC. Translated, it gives CSVEGGSSYNEQFF.

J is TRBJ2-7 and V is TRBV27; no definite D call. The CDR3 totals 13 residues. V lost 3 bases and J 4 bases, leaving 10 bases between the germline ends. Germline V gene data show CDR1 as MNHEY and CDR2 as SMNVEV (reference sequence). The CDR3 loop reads CASSFLGTYEQYF. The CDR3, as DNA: TGTGCCAGCAGTTTCCTAGGAACGTACGAGCAGTACTTC.

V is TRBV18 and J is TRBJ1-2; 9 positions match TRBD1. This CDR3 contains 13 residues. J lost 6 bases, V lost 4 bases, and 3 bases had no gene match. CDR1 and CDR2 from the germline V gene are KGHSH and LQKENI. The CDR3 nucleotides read TGTGCCAGCTCACAGGGACAGGGTGATGGCTACACCTTC. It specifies CASSQGQGDGYTF. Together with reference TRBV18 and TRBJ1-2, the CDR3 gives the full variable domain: NAGVMQNPRHLVRRRGQEARLRCSPMKGHSHVYWYRQLPEEGLKFMVYLQKENIIDESGMPKERFSAEFPKEGPSILRIQQVVRGDSAAYFCASSQGQGDGYTFGSGTRLTVV.

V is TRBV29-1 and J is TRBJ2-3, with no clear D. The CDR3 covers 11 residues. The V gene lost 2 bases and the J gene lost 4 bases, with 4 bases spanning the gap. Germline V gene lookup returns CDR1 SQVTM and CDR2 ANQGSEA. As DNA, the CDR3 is TGCAGCGTTGAACAGGCAGATACGCAGTATTTT. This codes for CSVEQADTQYF.

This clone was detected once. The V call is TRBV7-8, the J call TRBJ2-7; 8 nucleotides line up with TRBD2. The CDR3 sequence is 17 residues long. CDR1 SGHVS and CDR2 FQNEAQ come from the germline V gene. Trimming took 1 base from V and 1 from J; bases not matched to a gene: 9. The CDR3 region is CASSLGRGGQRSYEQYF. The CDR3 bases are TGTGCCAGCAGCTTAGGCCGCGGGGGGCAAAGATCCTACGAGCAGTACTTC.

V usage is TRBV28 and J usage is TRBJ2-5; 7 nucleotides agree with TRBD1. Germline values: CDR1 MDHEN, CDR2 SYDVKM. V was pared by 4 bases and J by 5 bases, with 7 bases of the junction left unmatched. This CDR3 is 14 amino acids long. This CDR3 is CASSSRTGAETQYF. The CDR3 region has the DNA TGTGCCAGCAGTTCTCGGACAGGAGCGGAGACCCAGTACTTC.

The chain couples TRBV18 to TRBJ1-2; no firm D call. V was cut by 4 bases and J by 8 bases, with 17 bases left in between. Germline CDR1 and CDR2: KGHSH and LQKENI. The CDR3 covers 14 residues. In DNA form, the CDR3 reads TGTGCCAGCTCACTACAACCGGGGTATGGAGGCTACACCTTC. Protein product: CASSLQPGYGGYTF.

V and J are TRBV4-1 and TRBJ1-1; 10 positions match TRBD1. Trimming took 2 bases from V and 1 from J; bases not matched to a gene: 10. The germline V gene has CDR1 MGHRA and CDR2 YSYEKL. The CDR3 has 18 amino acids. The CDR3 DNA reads TGCGCCAGCAGCCAATCAGCAGGACAGGGGGTCAGGAACACTGAAGCTTTCTTT. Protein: CASSQSAGQGVRNTEAFF.

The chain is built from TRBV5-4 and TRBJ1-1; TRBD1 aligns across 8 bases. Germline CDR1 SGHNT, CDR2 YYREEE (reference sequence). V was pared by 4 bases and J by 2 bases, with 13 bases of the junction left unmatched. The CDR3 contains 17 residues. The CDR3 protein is CASSKLAGTGANTEAFF. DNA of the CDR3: TGTGCCAGCAGCAAACTAGCAGGGACAGGAGCCAACACTGAAGCTTTCTTT.

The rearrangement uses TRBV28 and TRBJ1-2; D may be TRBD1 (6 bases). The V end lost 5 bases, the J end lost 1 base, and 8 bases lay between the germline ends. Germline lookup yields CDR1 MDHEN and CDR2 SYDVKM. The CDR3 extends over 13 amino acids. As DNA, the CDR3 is TGTGCCAGCAGTAAGGGGGTTAACTATGGCTACACCTTC. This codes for CASSKGVNYGYTF.

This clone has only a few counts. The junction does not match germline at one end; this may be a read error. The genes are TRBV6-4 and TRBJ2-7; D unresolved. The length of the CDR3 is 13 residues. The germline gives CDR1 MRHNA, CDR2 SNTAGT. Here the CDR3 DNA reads TGTGCCAGCAGTGAGGGCACCGGATACGGGCAGTACTTC. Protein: CASSEGTGYGQYF.

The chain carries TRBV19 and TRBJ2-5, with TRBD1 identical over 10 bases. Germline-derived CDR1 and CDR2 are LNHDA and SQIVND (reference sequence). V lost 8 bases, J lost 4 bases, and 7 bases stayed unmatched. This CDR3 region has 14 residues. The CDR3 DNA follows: TGTGCCAGTCGAGTCAGGGACAGGGGAGAGACCCAGTACTTC. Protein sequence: CASRVRDRGETQYF.

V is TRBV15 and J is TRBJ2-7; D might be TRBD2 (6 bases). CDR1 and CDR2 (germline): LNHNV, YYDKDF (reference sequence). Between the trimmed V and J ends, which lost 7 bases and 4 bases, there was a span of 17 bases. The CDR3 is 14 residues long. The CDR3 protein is CATITTGSGYEQYF. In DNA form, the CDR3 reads TGTGCCACCATTACAACCGGGAGTGGATACGAGCAGTACTTC.